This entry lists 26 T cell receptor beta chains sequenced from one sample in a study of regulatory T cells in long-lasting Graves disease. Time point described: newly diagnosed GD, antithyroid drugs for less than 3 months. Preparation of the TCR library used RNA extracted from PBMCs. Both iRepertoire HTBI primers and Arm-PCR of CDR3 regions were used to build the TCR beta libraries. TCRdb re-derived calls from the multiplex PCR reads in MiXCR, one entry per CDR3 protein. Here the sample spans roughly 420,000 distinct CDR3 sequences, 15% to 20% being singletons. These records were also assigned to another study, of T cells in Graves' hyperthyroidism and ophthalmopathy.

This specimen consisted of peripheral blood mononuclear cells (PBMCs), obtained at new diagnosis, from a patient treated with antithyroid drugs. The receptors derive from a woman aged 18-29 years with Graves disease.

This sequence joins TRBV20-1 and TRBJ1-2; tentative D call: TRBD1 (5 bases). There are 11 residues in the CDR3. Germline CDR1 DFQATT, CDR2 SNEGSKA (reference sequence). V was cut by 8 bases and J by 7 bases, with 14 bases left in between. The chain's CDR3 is CSPEGKGGYTF. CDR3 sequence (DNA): TGCAGTCCCGAGGGGAAGGGTGGCTACACCTTC.

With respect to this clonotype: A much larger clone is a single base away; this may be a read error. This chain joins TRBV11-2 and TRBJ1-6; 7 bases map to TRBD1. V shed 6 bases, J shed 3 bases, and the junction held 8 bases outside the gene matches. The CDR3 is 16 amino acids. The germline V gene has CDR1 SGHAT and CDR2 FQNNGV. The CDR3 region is CASSLEGGNYNSPLHF. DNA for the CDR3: TGTGCCAGCAGTTTGGAAGGGGGCAACTATAATTCACCCCTCCACTTT. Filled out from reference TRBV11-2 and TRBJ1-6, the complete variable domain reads EAGVAQSPRYKIIEKRQSVAFWCNPISGHATLYWYQQILGQGPKLLIQFQNNGVVDDSQLPKDRFSAERLKGVDSTLKIQPAKLEDSAVYLCASSLEGGNYNSPLHFGNGTRLTVT.

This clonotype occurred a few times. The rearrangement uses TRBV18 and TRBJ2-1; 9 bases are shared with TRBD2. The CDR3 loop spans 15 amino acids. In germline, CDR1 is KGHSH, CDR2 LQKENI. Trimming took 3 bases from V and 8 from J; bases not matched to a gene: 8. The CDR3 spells CASSPGLAGMDEQFF. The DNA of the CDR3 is TGTGCCAGCTCACCCGGGCTAGCGGGAATGGATGAGCAGTTCTTC. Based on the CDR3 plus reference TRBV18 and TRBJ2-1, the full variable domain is NAGVMQNPRHLVRRRGQEARLRCSPMKGHSHVYWYRQLPEEGLKFMVYLQKENIIDESGMPKERFSAEFPKEGPSILRIQQVVRGDSAAYFCASSPGLAGMDEQFFGPGTRLTVL.

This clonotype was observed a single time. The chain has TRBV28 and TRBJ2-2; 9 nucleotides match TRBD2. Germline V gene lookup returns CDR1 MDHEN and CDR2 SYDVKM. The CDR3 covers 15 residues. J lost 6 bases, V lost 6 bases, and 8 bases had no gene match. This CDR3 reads CASRVAGVLAGELFF. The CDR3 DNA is TGTGCCAGCAGAGTAGCGGGAGTCTTAGCCGGGGAGCTGTTTTTT.

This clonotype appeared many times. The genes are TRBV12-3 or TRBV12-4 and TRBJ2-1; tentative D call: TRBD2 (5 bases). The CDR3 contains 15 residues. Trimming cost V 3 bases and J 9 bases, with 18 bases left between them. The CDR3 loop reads CASSFPLGGRVEQFF. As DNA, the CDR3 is TGTGCCAGCAGTTTCCCCCTTGGTGGGAGAGTTGAGCAGTTCTTC.

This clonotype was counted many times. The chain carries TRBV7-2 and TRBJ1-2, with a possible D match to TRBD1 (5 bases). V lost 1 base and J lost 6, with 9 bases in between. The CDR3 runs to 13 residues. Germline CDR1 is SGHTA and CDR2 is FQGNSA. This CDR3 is CASSLGQKDGYTF. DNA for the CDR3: TGTGCCAGCAGCTTAGGACAGAAGGATGGCTACACCTTC.

CDR3 sequence reads: CASSNTQTTLSYNEQFF. In DNA form, the CDR3 reads TGTGCCAGTAGTAACACCCAGACTACCCTCTCCTACAATGAGCAGTTCTTC. The chain employs TRBV19 and TRBJ2-1, with D perhaps TRBD2 (5 bases). Germline CDR1 reads LNHDA; CDR2 reads SQIVND (reference sequence). V was trimmed by 4 bases and J by 0 bases, leaving 16 bases between them. The length of the CDR3 is 17 residues.

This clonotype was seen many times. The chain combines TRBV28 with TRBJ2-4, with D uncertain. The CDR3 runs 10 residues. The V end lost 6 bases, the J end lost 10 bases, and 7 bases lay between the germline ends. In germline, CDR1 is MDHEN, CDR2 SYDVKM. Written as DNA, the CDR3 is TGTGCCAGCAGCCACACGATTCAGTACTTC. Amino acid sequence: CASSHTIQYF.

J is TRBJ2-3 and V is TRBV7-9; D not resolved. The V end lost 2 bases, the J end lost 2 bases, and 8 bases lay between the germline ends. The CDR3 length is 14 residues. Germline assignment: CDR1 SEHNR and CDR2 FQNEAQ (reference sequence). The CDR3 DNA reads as TGTGCCAGCAGCTTAAGCCGGTTCACAGATACGCAGTATTTT. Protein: CASSLSRFTDTQYF.

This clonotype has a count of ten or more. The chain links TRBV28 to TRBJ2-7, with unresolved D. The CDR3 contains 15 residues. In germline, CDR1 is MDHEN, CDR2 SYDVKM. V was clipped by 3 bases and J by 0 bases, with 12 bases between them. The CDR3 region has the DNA TGTGCCAGCAGTTTGGCCAAAAAGAGCTCCTACGAGCAGTACTTC. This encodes CASSLAKKSSYEQYF.

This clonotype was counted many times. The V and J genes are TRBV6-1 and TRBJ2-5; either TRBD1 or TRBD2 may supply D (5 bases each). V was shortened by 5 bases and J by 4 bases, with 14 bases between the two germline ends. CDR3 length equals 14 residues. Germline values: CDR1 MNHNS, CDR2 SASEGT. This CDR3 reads CASSTARGLETQYF. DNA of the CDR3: TGTGCCAGCAGTACTGCCCGGGGCCTAGAGACCCAGTACTTC.

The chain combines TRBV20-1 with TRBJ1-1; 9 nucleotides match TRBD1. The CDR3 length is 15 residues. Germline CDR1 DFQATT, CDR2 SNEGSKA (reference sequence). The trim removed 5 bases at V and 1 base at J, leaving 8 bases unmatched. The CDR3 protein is CSARPGTGPNTEAFF. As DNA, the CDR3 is TGCAGTGCTCGACCCGGGACAGGGCCGAACACTGAAGCTTTCTTT.

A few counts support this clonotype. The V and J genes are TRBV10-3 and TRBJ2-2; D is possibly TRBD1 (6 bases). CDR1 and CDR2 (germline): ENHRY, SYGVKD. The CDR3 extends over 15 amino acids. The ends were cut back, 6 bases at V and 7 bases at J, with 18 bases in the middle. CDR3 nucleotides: TGTGCCATCAGGAACAGGGACATTTCTGGCGGGGAGCTGTTTTTT. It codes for CAIRNRDISGGELFF.

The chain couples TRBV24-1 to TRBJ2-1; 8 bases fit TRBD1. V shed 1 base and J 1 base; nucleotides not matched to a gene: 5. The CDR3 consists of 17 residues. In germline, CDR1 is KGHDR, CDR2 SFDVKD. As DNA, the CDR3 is TGTGCCACCAGTGATTTCGCTCAGGGGGCGTCCTACAATGAGCAGTTCTTC. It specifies CATSDFAQGASYNEQFF.

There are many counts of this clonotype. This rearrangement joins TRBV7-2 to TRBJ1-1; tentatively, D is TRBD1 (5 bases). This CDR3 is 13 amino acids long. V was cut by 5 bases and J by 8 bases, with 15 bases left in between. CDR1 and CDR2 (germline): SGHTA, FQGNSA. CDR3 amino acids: CASSPQQGMEAFF. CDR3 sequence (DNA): TGTGCCAGCAGCCCACAGCAGGGTATGGAAGCTTTCTTT.

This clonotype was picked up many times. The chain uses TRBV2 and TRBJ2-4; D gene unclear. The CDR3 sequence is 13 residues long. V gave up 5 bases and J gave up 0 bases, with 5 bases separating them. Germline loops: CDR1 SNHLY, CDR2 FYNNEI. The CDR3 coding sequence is TGTGCCAGCAGTCAGGTAGCCAAAAACATTCAGTACTTC. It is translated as CASSQVAKNIQYF.

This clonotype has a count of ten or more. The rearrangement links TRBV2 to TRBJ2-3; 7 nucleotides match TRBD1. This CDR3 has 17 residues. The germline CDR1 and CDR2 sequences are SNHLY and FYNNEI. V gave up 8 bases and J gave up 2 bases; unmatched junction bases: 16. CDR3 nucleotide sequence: TGTGCCAGCCACCGCCTAAACTGGGACAGAAACACAGATACGCAGTATTTT. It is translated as CASHRLNWDRNTDTQYF.

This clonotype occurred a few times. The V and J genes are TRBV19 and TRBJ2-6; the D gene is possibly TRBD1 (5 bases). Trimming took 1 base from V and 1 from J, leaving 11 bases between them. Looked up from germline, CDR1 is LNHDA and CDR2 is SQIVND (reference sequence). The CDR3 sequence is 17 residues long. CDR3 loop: CASSIARPGSGANVLTF. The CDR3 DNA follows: TGTGCCAGTAGTATAGCTCGACCAGGGTCTGGGGCCAACGTCCTGACTTTC.

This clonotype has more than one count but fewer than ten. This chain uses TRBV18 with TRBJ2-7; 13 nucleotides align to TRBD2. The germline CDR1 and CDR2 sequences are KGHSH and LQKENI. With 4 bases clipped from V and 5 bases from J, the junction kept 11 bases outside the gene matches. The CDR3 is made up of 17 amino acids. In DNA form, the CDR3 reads TGTGCCAGCTCACAACTCCCTGGGACTAGCGGGAAGGACGAGCAGTACTTC. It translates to CASSQLPGTSGKDEQYF.

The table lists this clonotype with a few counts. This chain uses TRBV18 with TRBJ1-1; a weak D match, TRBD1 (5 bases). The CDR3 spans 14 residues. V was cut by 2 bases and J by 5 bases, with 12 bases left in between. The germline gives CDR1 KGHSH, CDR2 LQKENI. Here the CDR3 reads CASSPAGGWTEAFF. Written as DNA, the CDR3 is TGTGCCAGCTCACCAGCCGGGGGTTGGACTGAAGCTTTCTTT.

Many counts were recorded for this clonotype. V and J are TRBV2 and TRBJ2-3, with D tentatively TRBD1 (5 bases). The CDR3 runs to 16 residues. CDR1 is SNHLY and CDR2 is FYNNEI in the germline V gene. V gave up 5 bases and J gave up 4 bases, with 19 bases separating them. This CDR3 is CASSNVATESPDTQYF. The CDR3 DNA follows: TGTGCCAGCAGTAACGTCGCGACAGAGTCCCCAGATACGCAGTATTTT.

The CDR3 DNA reads as TGTGCCAGTAGTATACGACTAGGGATGGGCACAGATACGCAGTATTTT. It translates to CASSIRLGMGTDTQYF. This chain connects TRBV19 to TRBJ2-3; perhaps TRBD2 as D (6 bases). Germline CDR1 reads LNHDA; CDR2 reads SQIVND (reference sequence). The CDR3 sequence is 16 residues long. Trimming pared 2 bases from V and 1 base from J, leaving 13 bases between.

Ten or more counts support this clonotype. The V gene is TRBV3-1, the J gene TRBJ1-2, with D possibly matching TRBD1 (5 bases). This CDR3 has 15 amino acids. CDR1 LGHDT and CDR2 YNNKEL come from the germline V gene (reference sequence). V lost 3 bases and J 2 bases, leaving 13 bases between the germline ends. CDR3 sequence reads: CASSQAQGPNYGYTF. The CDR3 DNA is TGTGCCAGCAGCCAGGCGCAGGGCCCCAACTATGGCTACACCTTC. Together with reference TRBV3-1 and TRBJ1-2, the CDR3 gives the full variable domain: DTAVSQTPKYLVTQMGNDKSIKCEQNLGHDTMYWYKQDSKKFLKIMFSYNNKELIINETVPNRFSPKSPDKAHLNLHINSLELGDSAVYFCASSQAQGPNYGYTFGSGTRLTVV.

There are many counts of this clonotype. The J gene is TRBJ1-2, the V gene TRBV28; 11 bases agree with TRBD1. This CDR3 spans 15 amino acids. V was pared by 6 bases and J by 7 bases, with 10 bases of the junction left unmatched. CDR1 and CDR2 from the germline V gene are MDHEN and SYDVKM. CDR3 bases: TGTGCCAGCAGAAAAAGGACAGGGGGCGCACTTGGCTACACCTTC. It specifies CASRKRTGGALGYTF.

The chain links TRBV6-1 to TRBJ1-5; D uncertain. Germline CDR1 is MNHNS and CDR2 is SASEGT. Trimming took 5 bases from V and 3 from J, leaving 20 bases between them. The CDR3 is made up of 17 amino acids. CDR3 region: CASSPAPPQVFNQPQHF. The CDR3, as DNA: TGTGCCAGCAGTCCCGCCCCGCCACAAGTCTTCAATCAGCCCCAGCATTTT.

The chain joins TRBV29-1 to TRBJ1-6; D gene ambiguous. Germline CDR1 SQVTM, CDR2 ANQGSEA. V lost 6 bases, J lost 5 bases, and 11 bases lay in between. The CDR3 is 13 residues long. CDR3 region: CSVSTGNNSPLHF. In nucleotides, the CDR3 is TGCAGCGTCTCTACTGGGAATAATTCACCCCTCCACTTT. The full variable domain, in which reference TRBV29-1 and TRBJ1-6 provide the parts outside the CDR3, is SAVISQKPSRDICQRGTSLTIQCQVDSQVTMMFWYRQQPGQSLTLIATANQGSEATYESGFVIDKFPISRPNLTFSTLTVSNMSPEDSSIYLCSVSTGNNSPLHFGNGTRLTVT.